This T cell receptor beta chain originates from a study of blood T cells in healthy people across ages. Study outcomes and limitations: In long-lived donors, naive CD4+ cell counts and diversity exceeded those of aged donors.

The use of a sample-barcoded 5' primer and a J-beta primer mix characterized a second PCR of 7 to 11 cycles. A template-switch adaptor that had 12 random nucleotides put a tag on each cDNA molecule. Sequencing yielded, for each sample, at least 2.5 million paired-end reads carrying CDR3. Each CDR3 protein is one row after TCRdb ran MiXCR on the 5' RACE reads. Among about 830,000 distinct CDR3 sequences listed, 55% to 75% were seen once. The CDR3 is 16 residues long. The V gene's germline CDR1 is DFQATT and CDR2 SNEGSKA (reference sequence). Trimming cost V 5 bases and J 2 bases, with 16 bases left between them. Regarding this clonotype: Its target is not known.

J is TRBJ2-6 and V is TRBV20-1; D gene uncertain. The TCR sequence derives from a man under 40 in good health. The specimen was blood. CDR3 loop: CSAVGFGNPGANVLTF. The CDR3 nucleotides read TGCAGTGCTGTGGGTTTTGGGAACCCTGGGGCCAACGTCCTGACTTTC.